Shown below are 16 T cell receptor beta chains from a single sample sequenced in a study of cytomegalovirus exposure and HLA in healthy donors. The PCR employed 60 Vbeta primers together with 13 Jbeta primers. Libraries were prepared by immunoSEQ multiplex PCR; TCRdb keeps only in-frame clonotypes and omits some of them. The repertoire holds about 150,000 clones, with over 60% as singletons. What was sequenced was PBMCs. These TCRs come from a male donor in good health and CMV-seronegative.

This rearrangement joins TRBV6-5 to TRBJ1-6; D ambiguous. This CDR3 contains 15 residues. The germline CDR1 and CDR2 sequences are MNHEY and SVGAGI. With 0 bases removed from V and 9 bases from J, the gap between germline ends came to 12 bases. CDR3: CASSYSEGVSSPLHF. The CDR3 bases are TGTGCCAGCAGTTACTCGGAGGGAGTATCTTCACCCCTCCACTTT.

The gene calls are TRBV4-1 and TRBJ1-5; maybe TRBD1 (5 bases). V dropped 4 bases and J dropped 7 bases, with 17 bases sitting between them. The CDR3 contains 15 residues. Germline V lookup: CDR1 MGHRA, CDR2 YSYEKL. CDR3 residues: CASSLGRQGGQPQHF. Written as DNA, the CDR3 is TGCGCCAGCAGCCTTGGAAGGCAGGGAGGACAGCCCCAGCATTTT.

The chain links TRBV7-2 to TRBJ2-5, with 10 bases that match TRBD2. Germline CDR1 and CDR2: SGHTA and FQGNSA. The CDR3 sequence is 16 residues long. V gave up 2 bases and J gave up 4 bases; unmatched junction bases: 7. CDR3 amino acids: CASSLRASGSTETQYF. The CDR3 bases are TGTGCCAGCAGCTTACGGGCTAGCGGGAGTACAGAGACCCAGTACTTC.

This chain joins TRBV28 and TRBJ1-1; 8 nucleotides match TRBD1. V trimming: 6 bases; J trimming: 2 bases; junction bases outside the gene matches: 8. Germline V gene lookup returns CDR1 MDHEN and CDR2 SYDVKM. The CDR3 sequence is 15 residues long. Here the CDR3 reads CASSQGATANTEAFF. CDR3 in DNA: TGTGCCAGCAGCCAGGGGGCGACCGCCAACACTGAAGCTTTCTTT.

The V call is TRBV27, the J call TRBJ2-1; 13 bases match TRBD2. CDR1 is MNHEY and CDR2 is SMNVEV in the germline V gene (reference sequence). The CDR3 runs to 16 residues. V was clipped by 8 bases and J by 7 bases; unmatched bases: 11. In DNA form, the CDR3 reads TGTGCCAGCTCCCCCCATCTGGGACTAGCGGGGAATGAGCAGTTCTTC. Its protein is CASSPHLGLAGNEQFF.

The chain couples TRBV29-1 to TRBJ2-2, with D possibly TRBD2 on 5 matching bases. Per germline, CDR1 SQVTM and CDR2 ANQGSEA. The ends were cut back, 4 bases at V and 5 bases at J, with 11 bases in the middle. The CDR3 spans 13 residues. This CDR3 is CSVASPSTGELFF. The DNA for the CDR3 is TGCAGCGTTGCTAGCCCGAGTACCGGGGAGCTGTTTTTT.

The gene calls are TRBV4-2 and TRBJ2-5; a possible D gene is TRBD2 (6 bases). Germline-derived CDR1 and CDR2 are LGHNA and YNFKEQ. The germline V and J ends were trimmed by 4 bases and 2 bases, with 17 bases remaining between them. CDR3 size: 16 residues. CDR3 loop: CASSPGKGAGQETQYF. CDR3 DNA sequence: TGTGCCAGCAGCCCAGGAAAGGGCGCGGGGCAAGAGACCCAGTACTTC.

The chain combines TRBV28 with TRBJ2-7; D is possibly TRBD1 (6 bases). Germline V lookup: CDR1 MDHEN, CDR2 SYDVKM. The CDR3 length is 12 residues. Trimming took off 6 bases at V and 2 bases at J, with 8 bases between the two ends. The CDR3 is CASRQGPYEQYF. CDR3 DNA sequence: TGTGCCAGCAGACAGGGTCCCTACGAGCAGTACTTC.

This rearrangement joins TRBV6-1 to TRBJ2-3, with 8 nucleotides matching TRBD2. CDR3 length equals 15 residues. The germline CDR1 and CDR2 sequences are MNHNS and SASEGT. Trimming took 2 bases from V and 4 from J; bases not matched to a gene: 5. As DNA, the CDR3 is TGTGCCAGCAGTGAACTACGGGGGGGCTCAGATACGCAGTATTTT. This encodes CASSELRGGSDTQYF.

The chain is built from TRBV27 and TRBJ2-2; D is perhaps TRBD2 (6 bases). Germline-derived CDR1 and CDR2 are MNHEY and SMNVEV (reference sequence). CDR3 size: 15 residues. V shed 4 bases and J shed 2 bases, with 11 bases lying between them. In DNA, the CDR3 is TGTGCCAGCAGTTCGGTAGCGGAAAACACCGGGGAGCTGTTTTTT. Translated, it gives CASSSVAENTGELFF.

The chain carries TRBV6-4 and TRBJ2-3; 8 bases agree with TRBD2. Losses at the gene ends were 5 bases for V and 1 base for J; bases not matched to a gene: 5. The CDR3 sequence is 15 residues long. Germline CDR1 MRHNA, CDR2 SNTAGT. The CDR3, as DNA: TGTGCCAGCAGTCTGAGCGGGAGCCGCACAGATACGCAGTATTTT. Residues: CASSLSGSRTDTQYF.

A few counts support this clone. The chain has TRBV2 and TRBJ1-2; D ambiguous. V shed 4 bases and J shed 6 bases, with 18 bases lying between them. CDR1 is SNHLY and CDR2 is FYNNEI in the germline V gene. This CDR3 comprises 15 residues. The chain's CDR3 is CASSAILPEANGYTF. The DNA for the CDR3 is TGTGCCAGCAGTGCCATTCTCCCTGAAGCGAATGGCTACACCTTC.

This rearrangement joins TRBV14 to TRBJ1-3; 10 positions agree with TRBD1. Germline loops: CDR1 SGHDN, CDR2 FVKESK. The CDR3 has 15 residues. J gave up 2 bases and V 3 bases, and 1 base lay outside the gene matches. The chain's CDR3 is CASSHGQGAGNTIYF. As DNA, the CDR3 is TGTGCCAGCAGCCACGGACAGGGGGCTGGAAACACCATATATTTT. Combining the CDR3 with reference TRBV14 and TRBJ1-3 gives the whole variable domain EAGVTQFPSHSVIEKGQTVTLRCDPISGHDNLYWYRRVMGKEIKFLLHFVKESKQDESGMPNNRFLAERTGGTYSTLKVQPAELEDSGVYFCASSHGQGAGNTIYFGEGSWLTVV.

A note on this clone: One end of the junction does not line up with germline, which may come from a read error. The chain combines TRBV7-9 with TRBJ2-1; D call uncertain. The CDR3 has 11 residues. Germline V lookup: CDR1 SEHNR, CDR2 FQNEAQ (reference sequence). The CDR3 protein is CSSSPRDEQFF. In DNA form, the CDR3 reads TGTTCCAGCAGCCCTCGGGATGAGCAGTTCTTC.

In this sample, this clone turned up once. This chain joins TRBV18 and TRBJ1-1, with D possibly TRBD1 on 5 matching bases. This CDR3 region has 15 residues. CDR1 and CDR2 (germline): KGHSH, LQKENI. V was trimmed by 3 bases and J by 5 bases, leaving 16 bases between them. The CDR3: CASSPPGLGPTEAFF. CDR3 nucleotides: TGTGCCAGCTCACCCCCAGGCTTGGGGCCGACTGAAGCTTTCTTT.

This clone has only a few counts. The chain is built from TRBV2 and TRBJ1-2; perhaps TRBD1 as D (6 bases). V lost 9 bases and J lost 6, with 17 bases in between. The germline gives CDR1 SNHLY, CDR2 FYNNEI. CDR3 length equals 13 residues. The CDR3 sequence is CARSRKGVDGYTF. CDR3 in DNA: TGTGCCAGAAGTCGTAAGGGGGTGGATGGCTACACCTTC. The entire variable domain, with the rest obtained from reference TRBV2 and TRBJ1-2, is as follows: EPEVTQTPSHQVTQMGQEVILRCVPISNHLYFYWYRQILGQKVEFLVSFYNNEISEKSEIFDDQFSVERPDGSNFTLKIRSTKLEDSAMYFCARSRKGVDGYTFGSGTRLTVV.